This note documents a single T cell receptor beta chain sequence. Produced via immunoSEQ multiplex PCR; TCRdb's table is partial and in-frame only. Of around 88,000 clones detected, about two thirds appear once; the ten largest clones hold roughly 40%. This sample was taken from a study of shared clonotypes between healthy human individuals. There are 14 residues in the CDR3. The V gene lost 3 bases and the J gene lost 1 base, with 6 bases spanning the gap. CDR1 and CDR2 (germline): MNHEY, SMNVEV (reference sequence). The sample consisted of memory CD8+ T cells sorted from blood. Specified subset: CD45RO+ cells pooled with CCR7-negative TemRA cells. The V call is TRBV27, the J call TRBJ2-2; D uncertain. This TCR came from a man younger than 45 in good health. Here the CDR3 DNA reads TGTGCCAGCAGTTTTCTAGTGAACACCGGGGAGCTGTTTTTT. The encoded protein is CASSFLVNTGELFF.